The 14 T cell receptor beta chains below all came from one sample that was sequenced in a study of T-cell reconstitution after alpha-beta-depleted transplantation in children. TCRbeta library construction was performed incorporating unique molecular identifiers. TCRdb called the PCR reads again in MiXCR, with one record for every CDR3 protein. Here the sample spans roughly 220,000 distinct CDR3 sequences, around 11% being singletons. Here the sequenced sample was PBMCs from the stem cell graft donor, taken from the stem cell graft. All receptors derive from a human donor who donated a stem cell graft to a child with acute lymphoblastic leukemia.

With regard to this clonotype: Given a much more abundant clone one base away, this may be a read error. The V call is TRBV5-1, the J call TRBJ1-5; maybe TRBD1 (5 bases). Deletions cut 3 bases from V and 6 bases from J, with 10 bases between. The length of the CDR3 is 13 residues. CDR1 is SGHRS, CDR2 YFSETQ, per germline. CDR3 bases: TGCGCCAGCAGCTCGGGACCATGTCAGCCCCAGCATTTT. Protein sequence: CASSSGPCQPQHF.

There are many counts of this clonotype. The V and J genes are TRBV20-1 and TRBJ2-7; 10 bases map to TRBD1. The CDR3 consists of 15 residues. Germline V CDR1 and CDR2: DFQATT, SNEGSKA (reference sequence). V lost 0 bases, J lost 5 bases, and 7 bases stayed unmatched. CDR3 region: CSARDPGTGDHEQYF. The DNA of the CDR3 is TGCAGTGCTAGAGATCCCGGGACAGGGGACCACGAGCAGTACTTC.

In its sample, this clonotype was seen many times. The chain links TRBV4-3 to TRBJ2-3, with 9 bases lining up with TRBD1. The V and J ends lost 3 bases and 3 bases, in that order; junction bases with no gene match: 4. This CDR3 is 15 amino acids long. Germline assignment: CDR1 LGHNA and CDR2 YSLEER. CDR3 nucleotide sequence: TGCGCCAGCAGCCACCAGACAGGGGGGACAGATACGCAGTATTTT. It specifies CASSHQTGGTDTQYF.

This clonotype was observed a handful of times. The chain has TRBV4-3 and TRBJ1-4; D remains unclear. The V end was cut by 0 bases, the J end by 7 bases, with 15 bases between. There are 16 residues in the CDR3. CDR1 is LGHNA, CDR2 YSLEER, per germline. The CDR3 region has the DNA TGCGCCAGCAGCCAAGATAACCGCAAGCTGTTTGAAAAACTGTTTTTT. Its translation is CASSQDNRKLFEKLFF.

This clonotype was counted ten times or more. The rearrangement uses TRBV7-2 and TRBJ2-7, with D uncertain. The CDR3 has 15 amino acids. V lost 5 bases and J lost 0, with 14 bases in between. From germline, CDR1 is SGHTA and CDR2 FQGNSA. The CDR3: CASSPGVSSSYEQYF. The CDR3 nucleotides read TGTGCCAGCAGCCCAGGAGTTAGTTCCTCCTACGAGCAGTACTTC.

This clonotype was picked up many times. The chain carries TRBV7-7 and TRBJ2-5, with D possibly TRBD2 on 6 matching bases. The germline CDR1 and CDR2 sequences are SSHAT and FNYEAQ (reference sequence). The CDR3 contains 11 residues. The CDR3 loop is CASGLGETQYF. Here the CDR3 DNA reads TGTGCTAGCGGCCTGGGGGAGACCCAGTACTTC.

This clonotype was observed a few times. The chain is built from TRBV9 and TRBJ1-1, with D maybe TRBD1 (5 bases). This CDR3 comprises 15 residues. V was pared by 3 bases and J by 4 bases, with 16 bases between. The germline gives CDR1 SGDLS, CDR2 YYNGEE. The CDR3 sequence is CASSAPGTLGTEAFF. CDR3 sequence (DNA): TGTGCCAGCAGCGCTCCCGGGACCTTGGGCACTGAAGCTTTCTTT.

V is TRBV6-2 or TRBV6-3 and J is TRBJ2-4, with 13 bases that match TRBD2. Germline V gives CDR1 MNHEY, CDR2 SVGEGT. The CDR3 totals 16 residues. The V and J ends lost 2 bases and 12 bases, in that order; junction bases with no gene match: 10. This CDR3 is CASSYETSGRLSSQYF. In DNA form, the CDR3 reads TGTGCCAGCAGTTACGAGACTAGCGGGAGGCTGAGCAGTCAGTACTTC.

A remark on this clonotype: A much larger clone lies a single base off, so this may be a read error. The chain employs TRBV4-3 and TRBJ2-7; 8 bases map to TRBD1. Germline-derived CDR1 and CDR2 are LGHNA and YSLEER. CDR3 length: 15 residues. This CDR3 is CASTQTGTGSYEQYF. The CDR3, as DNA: TGCGCCAGCACCCAAACCGGGACAGGCTCCTACGAGCAGTACTTC.

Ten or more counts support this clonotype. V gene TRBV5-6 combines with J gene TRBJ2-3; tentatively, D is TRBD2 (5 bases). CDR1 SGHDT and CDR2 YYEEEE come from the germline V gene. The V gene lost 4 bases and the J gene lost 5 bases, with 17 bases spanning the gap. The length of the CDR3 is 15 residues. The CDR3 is CASSPTGSSGDTQYF. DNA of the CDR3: TGTGCCAGCAGCCCAACCGGGTCCAGCGGAGATACGCAGTATTTT.

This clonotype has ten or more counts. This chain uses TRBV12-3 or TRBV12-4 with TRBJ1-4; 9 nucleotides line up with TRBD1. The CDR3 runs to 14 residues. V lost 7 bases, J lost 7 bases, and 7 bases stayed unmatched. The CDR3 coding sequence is TGTGCCAGCACGGGACAGGGAGGGCGTGAAAAACTGTTTTTT. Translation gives CASTGQGGREKLFF.

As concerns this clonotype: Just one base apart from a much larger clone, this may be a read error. CDR3 nucleotide sequence: TGTGCCATCAGGTCGACGGGAGAACTAGCGGGGGGAAATGAGCAGTTCTTC. It codes for CAIRSTGELAGGNEQFF. This sequence joins TRBV10-3 and TRBJ2-1; TRBD2 matches at 12 bases. V lost 6 bases to trimming and J lost 7 bases; unmatched junction nucleotides: 13. Germline V lookup: CDR1 ENHRY, CDR2 SYGVKD. The CDR3 spans 17 residues.

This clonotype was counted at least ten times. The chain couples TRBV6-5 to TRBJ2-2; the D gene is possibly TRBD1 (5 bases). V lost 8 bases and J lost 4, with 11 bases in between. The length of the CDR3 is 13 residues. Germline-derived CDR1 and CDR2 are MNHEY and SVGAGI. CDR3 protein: CASGRTSTGELFF. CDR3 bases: TGTGCCAGCGGTCGGACATCCACCGGGGAGCTGTTTTTT.

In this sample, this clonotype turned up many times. CDR3 in amino acids: CASSLQRSGRNNEQFF. DNA for the CDR3: TGTGCCAGCAGCTTACAGCGGAGCGGGAGAAACAATGAGCAGTTCTTC. The chain combines TRBV7-2 with TRBJ2-1; 8 positions match TRBD2. With V trimmed by 2 bases and J by 5 bases, 8 bases remained unmatched. Germline loops: CDR1 SGHTA, CDR2 FQGNSA. CDR3 length: 16 amino acids.